The clone carrying this TCR beta chain was seen more than once but under ten times. Its specificity is unknown. This record belongs to a study of identical twins. Study outcomes and limitations: Not following the same donors, the study drew its conclusions from cross-sectional statistical analysis.

TCRdb recomputed calls from the 5' RACE reads with MiXCR, one row per CDR3 protein. The sample shows around 1.7 million distinct CDR3 sequences, about 32% of them seen only once. The V end was cut by 5 bases, the J end by 8 bases, with 18 bases between. CDR3 length: 15 amino acids. The specimen sequenced was cord blood. This sequence was found in a newborn girl in good health. The rearrangement uses TRBV12-3 or TRBV12-4 and TRBJ1-4; a weak D match, TRBD1 (5 bases). The CDR3 loop is CASSPPIGGMEKLFF. Here the CDR3 DNA reads TGTGCCAGCAGTCCCCCCATTGGGGGAATGGAAAAACTGTTTTTT.